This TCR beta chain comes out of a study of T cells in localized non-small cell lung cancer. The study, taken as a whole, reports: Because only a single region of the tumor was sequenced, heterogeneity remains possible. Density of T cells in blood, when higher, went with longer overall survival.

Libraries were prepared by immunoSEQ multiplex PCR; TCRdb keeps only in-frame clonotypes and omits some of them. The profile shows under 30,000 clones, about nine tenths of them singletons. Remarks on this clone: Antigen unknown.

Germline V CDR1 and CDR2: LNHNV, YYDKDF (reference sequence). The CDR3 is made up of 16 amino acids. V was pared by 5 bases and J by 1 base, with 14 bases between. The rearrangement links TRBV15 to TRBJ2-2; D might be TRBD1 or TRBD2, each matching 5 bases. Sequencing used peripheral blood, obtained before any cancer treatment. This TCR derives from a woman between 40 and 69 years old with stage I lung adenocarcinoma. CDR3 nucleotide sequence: TGTGCCACCAGCGCGCCTAGTGGGGGGAACACCGGGGAGCTGTTTTTT. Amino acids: CATSAPSGGNTGELFF.